One and the same sample provided the 9 T cell receptor beta chains below, sequenced in a study of blood T cell repertoires in COVID-19. Libraries were prepared by immunoSEQ multiplex PCR; TCRdb keeps only in-frame clonotypes and omits some of them. The repertoire holds about 200,000 clones, around 84% seen once, with about 12% in the top ten. Sequences were obtained from peripheral blood. The receptors here all came from a human donor in a cohort sampled during active COVID-19.

This chain uses TRBV19 with TRBJ2-7; D is uncertain. The germline V gene encodes CDR1 LNHDA and CDR2 SQIVND (reference sequence). Trimming removed 10 bases from V and 3 bases from J, with 13 bases in between. The CDR3 sequence is 12 residues long. The CDR3 region is CATRAGGYEQYF. The CDR3 DNA reads TGTGCCACCCGAGCCGGCGGCTACGAGCAGTACTTC.

This chain joins TRBV6-5 and TRBJ1-4; D is ambiguous. The CDR3 runs to 15 residues. Germline values: CDR1 MNHEY, CDR2 SVGAGI. V lost 6 bases and J lost 1, with 12 bases in between. In nucleotides, the CDR3 is TGTGCCAGCAGGATGGTGCGGGGAACTAATGAAAAACTGTTTTTT. Amino acid sequence: CASRMVRGTNEKLFF.

This clone was detected only a few times. V usage is TRBV28 and J usage is TRBJ2-1; 9 bases map to TRBD1. CDR1 and CDR2 from the germline V gene are MDHEN and SYDVKM. V shed 6 bases, J shed 4 bases, and the junction held 7 bases outside the gene matches. This CDR3 has 15 amino acids. The CDR3 loop reads CASRLGQGNYNEQFF. The CDR3 nucleotides read TGTGCCAGCAGATTAGGACAGGGGAATTACAATGAGCAGTTCTTC.

The V and J genes are TRBV5-5 and TRBJ2-7; D might be TRBD1 or TRBD2, each matching 11 bases. This CDR3 is 20 amino acids long. Germline V gene sequence: CDR1 SGHKS, CDR2 YYEKEE (reference sequence). V lost 1 base, J lost 2 bases, and 28 bases lay in between. Here the CDR3 reads CASSLLPGQGGLADTYEQYF. DNA for the CDR3: TGTGCCAGCAGCTTGCTTCCGGGACAGGGGGGACTAGCGGATACCTACGAGCAGTACTTC.

The chain links TRBV30 to TRBJ2-5; 11 bases fit TRBD2. V was clipped by 3 bases and J by 3 bases; unmatched bases: 6. Germline-derived CDR1 and CDR2 are GTSNPN and SVGIG (reference sequence). This CDR3 comprises 15 residues. Here the CDR3 reads CAWRLGTSGEETQYF. The DNA for the CDR3 is TGTGCCTGGAGGCTCGGGACTAGCGGAGAAGAGACCCAGTACTTC.

The chain uses TRBV19 and TRBJ2-1; 8 nucleotides agree with TRBD2. After removal of 7 bases from V and 4 bases from J, the junction contained 9 bases not matched to a gene. Germline CDR1 LNHDA, CDR2 SQIVND (reference sequence). This CDR3 region has 15 residues. The CDR3 region is CASKTGRAGYNEQFF. DNA of the CDR3: TGTGCCAGTAAAACCGGGAGGGCCGGGTACAATGAGCAGTTCTTC. The full variable domain, in which reference TRBV19 and TRBJ2-1 provide the parts outside the CDR3, is DGGITQSPKYLFRKEGQNVTLSCEQNLNHDAMYWYRQDPGQGLRLIYYSQIVNDFQKGDIAEGYSVSREKKESFPLTVTSAQKNPTAFYLCASKTGRAGYNEQFFGPGTRLTVL.

This chain connects TRBV10-2 to TRBJ2-1, with TRBD1 as a possible D gene (5 bases). Germline CDR1 reads WSHSY; CDR2 reads SAAADI. The CDR3 loop spans 14 amino acids. Deletions cut 11 bases from V and 7 bases from J, with 21 bases between. CDR3 loop: CAAAGLKAGNEQFF. Written as DNA, the CDR3 is TGCGCCGCGGCAGGGCTAAAAGCCGGAAATGAGCAGTTCTTC.

The chain combines TRBV7-2 with TRBJ2-1, with TRBD2 matching 9 bases. Looked up from germline, CDR1 is SGHTA and CDR2 is FQGNSA. The CDR3 spans 16 residues. J was trimmed by 4 bases and V by 2 bases; bases with no gene match: 6. This CDR3 reads CASSLIGTSIYNEQFF. The CDR3, as DNA: TGTGCCAGCAGCTTAATCGGGACTAGCATTTACAATGAGCAGTTCTTC. Variable domain in full (rest from reference TRBV7-2 and TRBJ2-1): GAGVSQSPSNKVTEKGKDVELRCDPISGHTALYWYRQSLGQGLEFLIYFQGNSAPDKSGLPSDRFSAERTGGSVSTLTIQRTQQEDSAVYLCASSLIGTSIYNEQFFGPGTRLTVL.

The gene calls are TRBV14 and TRBJ2-4; D might be TRBD2 (6 bases). The CDR3 consists of 14 residues. Per the germline V gene, CDR1 is SGHDN and CDR2 is FVKESK. The V end was cut by 3 bases, the J end by 5 bases, with 11 bases between. As DNA, the CDR3 is TGTGCCAGCAGCCACCCGGGACTGCAAAACATTCAGTACTTC. It is translated as CASSHPGLQNIQYF.